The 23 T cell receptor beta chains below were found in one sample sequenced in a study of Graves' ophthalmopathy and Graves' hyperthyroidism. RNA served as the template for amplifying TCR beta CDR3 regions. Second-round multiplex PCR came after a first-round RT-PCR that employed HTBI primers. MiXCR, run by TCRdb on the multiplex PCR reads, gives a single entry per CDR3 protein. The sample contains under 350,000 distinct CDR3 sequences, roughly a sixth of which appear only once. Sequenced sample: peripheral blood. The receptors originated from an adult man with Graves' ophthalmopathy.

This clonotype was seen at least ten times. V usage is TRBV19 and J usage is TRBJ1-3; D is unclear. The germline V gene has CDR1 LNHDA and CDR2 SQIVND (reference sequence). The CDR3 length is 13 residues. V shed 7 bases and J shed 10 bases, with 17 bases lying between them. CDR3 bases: TGTGCCAGTACCGGTTGGACGGAGAATACCATATATTTT. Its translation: CASTGWTENTIYF.

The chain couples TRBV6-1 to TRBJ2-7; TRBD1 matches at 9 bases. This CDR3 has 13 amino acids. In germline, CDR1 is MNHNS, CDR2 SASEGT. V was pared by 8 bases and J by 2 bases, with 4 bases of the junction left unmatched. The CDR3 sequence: CASRDRGTYEQYF. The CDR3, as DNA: TGTGCCAGCCGCGACAGGGGGACCTACGAGCAGTACTTC.

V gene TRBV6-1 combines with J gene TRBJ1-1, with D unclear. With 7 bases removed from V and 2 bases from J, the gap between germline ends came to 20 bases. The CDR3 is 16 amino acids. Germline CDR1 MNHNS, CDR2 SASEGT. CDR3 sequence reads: CASKVLSSTTNTEAFF. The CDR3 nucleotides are TGTGCCAGCAAGGTTTTGAGTTCAACCACAAACACTGAAGCTTTCTTT.

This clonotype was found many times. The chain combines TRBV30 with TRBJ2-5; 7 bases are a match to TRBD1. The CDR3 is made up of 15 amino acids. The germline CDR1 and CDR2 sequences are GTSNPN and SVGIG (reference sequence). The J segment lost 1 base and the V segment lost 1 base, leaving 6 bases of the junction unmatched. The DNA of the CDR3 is TGTGCCTGGAGTGGTAAGACAGGGATCCAAGAGACCCAGTACTTC. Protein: CAWSGKTGIQETQYF. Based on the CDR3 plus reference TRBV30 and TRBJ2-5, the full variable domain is SQTIHQWPATLVQPVGSPLSLECTVEGTSNPNLYWYRQAAGRGLQLLFYSVGIGQISSEVPQNLSASRPQDRQFILSSKKLLLSDSGFYLCAWSGKTGIQETQYFGPGTRLLVL.

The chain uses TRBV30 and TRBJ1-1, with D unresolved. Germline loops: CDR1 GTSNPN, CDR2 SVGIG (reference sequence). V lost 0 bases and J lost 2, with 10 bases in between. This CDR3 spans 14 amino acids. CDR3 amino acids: CAWSVFGGNTEAFF. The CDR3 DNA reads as TGTGCCTGGAGTGTGTTCGGCGGAAACACTGAAGCTTTCTTT.

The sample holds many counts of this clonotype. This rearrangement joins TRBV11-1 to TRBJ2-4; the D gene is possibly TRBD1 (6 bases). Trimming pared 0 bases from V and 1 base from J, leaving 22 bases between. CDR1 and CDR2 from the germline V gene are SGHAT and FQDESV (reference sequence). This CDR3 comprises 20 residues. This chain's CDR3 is CASSLASYSGRGVAKNIQYF. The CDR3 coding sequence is TGTGCCAGCAGCTTAGCGTCTTACTCGGGCAGGGGAGTCGCCAAAAACATTCAGTACTTC.

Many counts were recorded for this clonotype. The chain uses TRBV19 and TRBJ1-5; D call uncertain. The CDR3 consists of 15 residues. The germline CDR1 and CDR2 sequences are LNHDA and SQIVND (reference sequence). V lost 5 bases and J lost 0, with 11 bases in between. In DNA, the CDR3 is TGTGCCAGTAGTTCCTACAAACTTAGCAATCAGCCCCAGCATTTT. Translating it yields CASSSYKLSNQPQHF. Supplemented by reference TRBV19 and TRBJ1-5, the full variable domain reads DGGITQSPKYLFRKEGQNVTLSCEQNLNHDAMYWYRQDPGQGLRLIYYSQIVNDFQKGDIAEGYSVSREKKESFPLTVTSAQKNPTAFYLCASSSYKLSNQPQHFGDGTRLSIL.

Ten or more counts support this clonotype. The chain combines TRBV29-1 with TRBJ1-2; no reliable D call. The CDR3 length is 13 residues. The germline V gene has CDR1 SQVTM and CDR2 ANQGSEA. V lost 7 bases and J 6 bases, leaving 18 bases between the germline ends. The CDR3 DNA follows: TGCAGCGAGAGGTCAGACCCTAGGAATGGCTACACCTTC. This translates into CSERSDPRNGYTF. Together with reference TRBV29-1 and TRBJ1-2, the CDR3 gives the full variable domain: SAVISQKPSRDICQRGTSLTIQCQVDSQVTMMFWYRQQPGQSLTLIATANQGSEATYESGFVIDKFPISRPNLTFSTLTVSNMSPEDSSIYLCSERSDPRNGYTFGSGTRLTVV.

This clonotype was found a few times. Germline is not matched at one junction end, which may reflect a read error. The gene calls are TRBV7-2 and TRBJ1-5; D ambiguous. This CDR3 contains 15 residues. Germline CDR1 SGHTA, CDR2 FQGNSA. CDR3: CASSYDINSNQPQRF. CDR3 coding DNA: TGTGCCAGCAGCTATGACATAAATAGCAATCAGCCCCAGCGTTTT.

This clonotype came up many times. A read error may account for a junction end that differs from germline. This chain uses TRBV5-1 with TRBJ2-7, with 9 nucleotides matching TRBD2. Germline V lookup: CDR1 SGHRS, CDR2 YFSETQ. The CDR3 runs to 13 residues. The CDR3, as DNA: TGTGCCAGCTCCCTAGAAGCGGGAGGCGAGCAGTACTTC. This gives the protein CASSLEAGGEQYF.

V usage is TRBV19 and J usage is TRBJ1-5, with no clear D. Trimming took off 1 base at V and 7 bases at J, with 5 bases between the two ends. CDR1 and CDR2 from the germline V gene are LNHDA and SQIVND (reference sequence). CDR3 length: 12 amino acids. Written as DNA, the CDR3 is TGTGCCAGTAGTATAGGGTGGCAGCCCCAGCATTTT. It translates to CASSIGWQPQHF.

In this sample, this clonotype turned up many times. CDR3 sequence (DNA): TGTGCCAGCAGCCACCGGACTGTCAGCTCCTATAATTCACCCCTCCACTTT. Translated, it gives CASSHRTVSSYNSPLHF. This chain links TRBV14 with TRBJ1-6; D not resolved. Germline V gene sequence: CDR1 SGHDN, CDR2 FVKESK. The germline V and J ends were trimmed by 3 bases and 0 bases, with 12 bases remaining between them. The CDR3 contains 17 residues. Filled out from reference TRBV14 and TRBJ1-6, the complete variable domain reads EAGVTQFPSHSVIEKGQTVTLRCDPISGHDNLYWYRRVMGKEIKFLLHFVKESKQDESGMPNNRFLAERTGGTYSTLKVQPAELEDSGVYFCASSHRTVSSYNSPLHFGNGTRLTVT.

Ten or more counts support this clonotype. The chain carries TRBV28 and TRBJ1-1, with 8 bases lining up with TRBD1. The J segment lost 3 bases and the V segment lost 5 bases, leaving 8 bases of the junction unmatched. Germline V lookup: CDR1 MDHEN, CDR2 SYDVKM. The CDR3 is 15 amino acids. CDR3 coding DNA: TGTGCCAGCAGTCCCGAGGACAGGGAGGACACTGAAGCTTTCTTT. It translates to CASSPEDREDTEAFF.

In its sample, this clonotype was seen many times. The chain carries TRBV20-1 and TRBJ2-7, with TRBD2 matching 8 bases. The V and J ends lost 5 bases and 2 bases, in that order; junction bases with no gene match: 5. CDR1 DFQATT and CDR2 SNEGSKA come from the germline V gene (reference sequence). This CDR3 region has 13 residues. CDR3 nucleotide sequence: TGCAGTGCTTCTAGCGGGCCAGCCTACGAGCAGTACTTC. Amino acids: CSASSGPAYEQYF.

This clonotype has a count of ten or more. CDR3 in amino acids: CASSYSPGFGQPQHF. The DNA of the CDR3 is TGTGCCAGCAGTTACTCGCCGGGTTTCGGTCAGCCCCAGCATTTT. The chain employs TRBV6-2 or TRBV6-3 and TRBJ1-5, with D unclear. The CDR3 has 15 amino acids. The germline V gene encodes CDR1 MNHEY and CDR2 SVGEGT. V was pared by 0 bases and J by 6 bases, with 12 bases between.

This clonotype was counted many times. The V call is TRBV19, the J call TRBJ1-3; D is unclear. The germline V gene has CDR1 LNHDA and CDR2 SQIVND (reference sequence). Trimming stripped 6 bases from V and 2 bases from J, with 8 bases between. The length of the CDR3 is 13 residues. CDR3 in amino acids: CASRLGTGNTIYF. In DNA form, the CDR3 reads TGTGCCAGTAGGCTAGGGACTGGAAACACCATATATTTT.

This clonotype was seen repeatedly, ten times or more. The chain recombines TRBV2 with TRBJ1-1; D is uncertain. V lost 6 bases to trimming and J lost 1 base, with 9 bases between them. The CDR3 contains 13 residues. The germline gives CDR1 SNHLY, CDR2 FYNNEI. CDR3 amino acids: CASRPDGNTEAFF. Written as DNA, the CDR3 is TGTGCCAGCAGGCCAGACGGGAACACTGAAGCTTTCTTT.

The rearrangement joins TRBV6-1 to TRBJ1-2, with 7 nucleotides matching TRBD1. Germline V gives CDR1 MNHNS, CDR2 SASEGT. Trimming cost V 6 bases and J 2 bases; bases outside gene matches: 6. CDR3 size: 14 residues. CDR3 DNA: TGTGCCAGCAGCGTGACAGGGACCAACTATGGCTACACCTTC. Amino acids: CASSVTGTNYGYTF.

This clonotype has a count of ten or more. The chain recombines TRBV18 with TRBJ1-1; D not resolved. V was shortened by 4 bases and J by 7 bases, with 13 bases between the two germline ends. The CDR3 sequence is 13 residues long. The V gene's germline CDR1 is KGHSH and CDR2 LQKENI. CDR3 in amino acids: CASSLRELDEAFF. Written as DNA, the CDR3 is TGTGCCAGCTCACTAAGAGAACTTGATGAAGCTTTCTTT.

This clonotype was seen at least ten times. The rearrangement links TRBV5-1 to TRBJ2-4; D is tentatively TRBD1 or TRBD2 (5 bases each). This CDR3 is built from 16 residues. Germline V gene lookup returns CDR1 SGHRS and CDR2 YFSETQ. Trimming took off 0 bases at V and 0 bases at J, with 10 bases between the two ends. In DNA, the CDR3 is TGCGCCAGCAGCTTGGAAAGGGGAGTAGCCAAAAACATTCAGTACTTC. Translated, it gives CASSLERGVAKNIQYF.

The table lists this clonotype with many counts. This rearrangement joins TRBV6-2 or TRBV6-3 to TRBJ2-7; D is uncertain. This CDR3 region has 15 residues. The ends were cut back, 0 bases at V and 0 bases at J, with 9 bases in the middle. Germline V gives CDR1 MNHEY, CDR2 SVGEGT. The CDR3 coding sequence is TGTGCCAGCAGTTACTCGTGGCTCGGCTCCTACGAGCAGTACTTC. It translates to CASSYSWLGSYEQYF.

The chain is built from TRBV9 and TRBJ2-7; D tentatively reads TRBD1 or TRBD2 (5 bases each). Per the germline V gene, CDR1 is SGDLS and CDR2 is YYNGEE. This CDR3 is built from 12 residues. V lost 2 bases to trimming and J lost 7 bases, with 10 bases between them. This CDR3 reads CASSVDGAEQYF. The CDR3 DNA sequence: TGTGCCAGCAGCGTGGACGGGGCAGAGCAGTACTTC.

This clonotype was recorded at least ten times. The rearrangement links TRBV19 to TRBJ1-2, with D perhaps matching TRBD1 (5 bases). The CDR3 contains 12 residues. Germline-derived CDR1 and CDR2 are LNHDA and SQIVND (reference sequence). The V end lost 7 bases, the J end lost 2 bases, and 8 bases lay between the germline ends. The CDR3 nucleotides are TGTGCCAGTATGAGGGACAACTATGGCTACACCTTC. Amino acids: CASMRDNYGYTF.